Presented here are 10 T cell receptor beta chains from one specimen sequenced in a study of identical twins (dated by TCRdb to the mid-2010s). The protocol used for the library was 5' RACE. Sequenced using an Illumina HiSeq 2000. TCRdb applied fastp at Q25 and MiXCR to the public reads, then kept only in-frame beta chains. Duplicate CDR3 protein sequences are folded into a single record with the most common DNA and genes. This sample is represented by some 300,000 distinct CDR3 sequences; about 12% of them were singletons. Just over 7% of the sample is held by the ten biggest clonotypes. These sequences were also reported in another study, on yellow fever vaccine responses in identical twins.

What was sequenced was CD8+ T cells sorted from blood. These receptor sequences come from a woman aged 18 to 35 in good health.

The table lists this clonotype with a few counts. CDR3 in amino acids: CASSPSYGTGGDTQYF. The DNA of the CDR3 is TGTGCCAGCAGTCCCTCTTACGGGACAGGGGGAGATACGCAGTATTTT. The chain links TRBV28 to TRBJ2-3, with 11 positions matching TRBD1. V was pared by 5 bases and J by 5 bases, with 9 bases of the junction left unmatched. Germline CDR1 MDHEN, CDR2 SYDVKM. The length of the CDR3 is 16 residues.

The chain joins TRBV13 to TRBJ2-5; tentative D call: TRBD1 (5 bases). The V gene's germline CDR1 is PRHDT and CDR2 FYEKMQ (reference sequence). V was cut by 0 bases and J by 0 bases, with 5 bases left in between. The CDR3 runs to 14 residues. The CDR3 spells CASSLGTDQETQYF. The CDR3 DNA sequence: TGTGCCAGCAGCTTAGGGACAGACCAAGAGACCCAGTACTTC.

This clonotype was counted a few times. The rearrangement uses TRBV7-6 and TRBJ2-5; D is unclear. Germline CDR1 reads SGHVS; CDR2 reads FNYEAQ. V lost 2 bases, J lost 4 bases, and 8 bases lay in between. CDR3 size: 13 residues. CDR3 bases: TGTGCCAGCAGCTTAAATGAGAGAGAGACCCAGTACTTC. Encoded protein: CASSLNERETQYF.

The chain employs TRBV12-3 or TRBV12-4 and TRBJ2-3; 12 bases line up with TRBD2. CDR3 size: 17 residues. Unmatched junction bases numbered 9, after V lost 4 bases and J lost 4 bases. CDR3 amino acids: CASSSPTSGSPPDTQYF. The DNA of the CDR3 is TGTGCCAGCAGTTCCCCGACTAGCGGGAGCCCCCCAGATACGCAGTATTTT.

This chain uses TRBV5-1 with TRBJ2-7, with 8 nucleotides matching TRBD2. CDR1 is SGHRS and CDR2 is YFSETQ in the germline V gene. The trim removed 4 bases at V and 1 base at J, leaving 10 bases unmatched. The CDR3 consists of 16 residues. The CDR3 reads CASSPPGGRKSYEQYF. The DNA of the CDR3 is TGCGCCAGCAGCCCCCCGGGCGGGAGGAAATCCTACGAGCAGTACTTC.

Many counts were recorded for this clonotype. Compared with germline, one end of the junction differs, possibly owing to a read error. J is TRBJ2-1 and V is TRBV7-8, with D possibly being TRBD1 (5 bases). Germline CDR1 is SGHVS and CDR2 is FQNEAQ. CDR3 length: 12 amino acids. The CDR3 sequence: CASRLGVNEQFF. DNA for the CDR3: TGTGCCAGCAGGTTAGGGGTCAATGAGCAGTTCTTC. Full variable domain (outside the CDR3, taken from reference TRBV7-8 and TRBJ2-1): GAGVSQSPRYKVAKRGQDVALRCDPISGHVSLFWYQQALGQGPEFLTYFQNEAQLDKSGLPSDRFFAERPEGSVSTLKIQRTQQEDSAVYLCASRLGVNEQFFGPGTRLTVL.

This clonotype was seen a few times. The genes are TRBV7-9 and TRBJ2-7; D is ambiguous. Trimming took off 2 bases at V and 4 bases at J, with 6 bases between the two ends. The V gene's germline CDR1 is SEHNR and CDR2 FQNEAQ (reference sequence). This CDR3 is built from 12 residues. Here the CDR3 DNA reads TGTGCCAGCAGCTTATACCCATACGAGCAGTACTTC. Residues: CASSLYPYEQYF.

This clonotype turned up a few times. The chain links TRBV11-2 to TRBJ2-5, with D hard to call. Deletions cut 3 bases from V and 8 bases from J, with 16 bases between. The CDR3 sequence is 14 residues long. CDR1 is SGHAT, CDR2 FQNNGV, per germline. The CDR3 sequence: CASSFHGPTRTQYF. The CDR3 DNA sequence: TGTGCCAGCAGCTTTCACGGACCCACGAGAACCCAGTACTTC.

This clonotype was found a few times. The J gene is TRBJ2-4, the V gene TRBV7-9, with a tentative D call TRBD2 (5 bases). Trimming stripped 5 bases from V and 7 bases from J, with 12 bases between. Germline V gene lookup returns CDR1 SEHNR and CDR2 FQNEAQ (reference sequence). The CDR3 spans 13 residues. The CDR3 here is CASSAGPTNIQYF. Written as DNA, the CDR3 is TGTGCCAGCAGCGCGGGCCCAACGAACATTCAGTACTTC.

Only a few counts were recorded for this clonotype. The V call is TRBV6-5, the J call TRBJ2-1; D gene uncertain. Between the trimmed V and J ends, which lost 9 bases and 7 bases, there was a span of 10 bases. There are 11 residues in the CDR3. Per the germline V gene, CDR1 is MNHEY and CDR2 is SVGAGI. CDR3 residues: CASFEGNEQFF. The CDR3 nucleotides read TGTGCCAGTTTCGAAGGAAATGAGCAGTTCTTC.